Shown below are 16 T cell receptor beta chains from a single sample sequenced in a study of control samples from healthy donors and cancer patients. Method: immunoSEQ multiplex PCR; TCRdb's copy keeps in-frame clones and lacks some. Of roughly 370,000 clones listed, around 90% are singletons. Sample: PBMCs. These receptors originate from a man aged 40-49 years with head and neck cancer.

This chain connects TRBV19 to TRBJ2-1; TRBD1 agrees at 9 bases. The CDR3 is 13 residues long. Germline loops: CDR1 LNHDA, CDR2 SQIVND (reference sequence). Trimming removed 4 bases from V and 9 bases from J; junction bases left unmatched: 4. The CDR3 region is CASSTQTGGEQFF. In nucleotides, the CDR3 is TGTGCCAGTAGTACGCAGACAGGGGGTGAGCAGTTCTTC. Full variable domain (remainder filled in from reference TRBV19 and TRBJ2-1): DGGITQSPKYLFRKEGQNVTLSCEQNLNHDAMYWYRQDPGQGLRLIYYSQIVNDFQKGDIAEGYSVSREKKESFPLTVTSAQKNPTAFYLCASSTQTGGEQFFGPGTRLTVL.

This rearrangement joins TRBV7-3 to TRBJ2-3; 9 nucleotides align to TRBD2. V dropped 4 bases and J dropped 1; count of bases not matched to a gene: 6. The length of the CDR3 is 16 residues. The V gene's germline CDR1 is SGHTA and CDR2 FQGTGA. CDR3 nucleotide sequence: TGTGCCAGCAGCTCGGTAGCGGGAGCTGGCACAGATACGCAGTATTTT. Its translation: CASSSVAGAGTDTQYF.

The chain links TRBV12-3 or TRBV12-4 to TRBJ1-5, with TRBD1 identical over 10 bases. V trimming: 7 bases; J trimming: 7 bases; junction bases outside the gene matches: 4. This CDR3 contains 13 residues. This CDR3 is CASTGTGEQPQHF. The CDR3 DNA is TGTGCCAGCACCGGGACAGGGGAACAGCCCCAGCATTTT.

This rearrangement joins TRBV6-5 to TRBJ1-3, with a weak D call TRBD1 (5 bases). The CDR3 is 14 amino acids. Germline CDR1 reads MNHEY; CDR2 reads SVGAGI. V lost 4 bases and J lost 8, with 15 bases in between. The CDR3: CASSFGGLGDTIYF. The CDR3 nucleotides read TGTGCCAGCAGTTTCGGGGGGTTGGGCGACACCATATATTTT.

The V call is TRBV6-5, the J call TRBJ2-2, with D hard to call. Germline CDR1 is MNHEY and CDR2 is SVGAGI. V was shortened by 8 bases and J by 11 bases, with 12 bases between the two germline ends. This CDR3 region has 11 residues. The CDR3 DNA reads TGTGCCAGCGCATCTGTACGAGAGCTGTTTTTT. Residues: CASASVRELFF.

The chain uses TRBV3-1 (or the pseudogene TRBV3-2) and TRBJ1-4; 9 bases line up with TRBD1. The V gene's germline CDR1 is LGHDT and CDR2 YNNKEL (reference sequence). This CDR3 region has 16 residues. Trimming at V came to 5 bases and at J to 4 bases, leaving 8 bases not matched to a gene. CDR3 amino acids: CASSTRTGADNEKLFF. CDR3 nucleotides: TGTGCCAGCAGCACCCGGACAGGGGCCGATAATGAAAAACTGTTTTTT.

The chain is built from TRBV19 and TRBJ2-7, with TRBD1 matching over 8 bases. The ends lost 6 bases at V and 2 bases at J; junction bases unmatched: 6. The CDR3 covers 14 residues. Germline V lookup: CDR1 LNHDA, CDR2 SQIVND (reference sequence). CDR3 DNA sequence: TGTGCCAGTAGCCCTCGGACAGGGACCTACGAGCAGTACTTC. Protein sequence: CASSPRTGTYEQYF.

This clone was picked up one time. The gene calls are TRBV5-1 and TRBJ1-6; D may be TRBD1 (5 bases). This CDR3 spans 17 amino acids. The germline V gene has CDR1 SGHRS and CDR2 YFSETQ. Deletions cut 0 bases from V and 0 bases from J, with 10 bases between. For the CDR3, the DNA is TGCGCCAGCAGCTTGGGGACATTGTCCTCCTATAATTCACCCCTCCACTTT. This encodes CASSLGTLSSYNSPLHF.

The chain is built from TRBV7-9 and TRBJ1-4, with TRBD1 as a possible D gene (6 bases). V lost 2 bases and J 8 bases, leaving 18 bases between the germline ends. Germline CDR1 and CDR2: SEHNR and FQNEAQ (reference sequence). This CDR3 is 16 amino acids long. The CDR3 here is CASSLSTGPEGEKLFF. DNA of the CDR3: TGTGCCAGCAGCTTATCCACAGGGCCTGAAGGGGAAAAACTGTTTTTT.

This clone was observed a single time. This specimen includes other DNA sequences encoding the same CDR3. The chain employs TRBV6-5 and TRBJ1-5, with unresolved D. The length of the CDR3 is 12 residues. The V end lost 0 bases, the J end lost 9 bases, and 6 bases lay between the germline ends. From germline, CDR1 is MNHEY and CDR2 SVGAGI. As DNA, the CDR3 is TGTGCCAGCAGTTACTCTGGCGGGCCCCAGCATTTT. It specifies CASSYSGGPQHF.

The chain uses TRBV19 and TRBJ2-3; 9 bases map to TRBD1. Germline CDR1 reads LNHDA; CDR2 reads SQIVND (reference sequence). The V segment lost 5 bases and the J segment 5 bases; nucleotides outside the gene matches: 5. CDR3 length: 14 amino acids. Written as DNA, the CDR3 is TGTGCCAGTAGTCGTACAGGGGGCGGAGATACGCAGTATTTT. This encodes CASSRTGGGDTQYF.

The chain joins TRBV5-1 to TRBJ1-1; 8 bases agree with TRBD1. Germline trimming cut 4 bases from V and 1 base from J; bases unmatched to any gene: 3. CDR3 size: 14 residues. In germline, CDR1 is SGHRS, CDR2 YFSETQ. The CDR3 sequence: CASSNRGANTEAFF. The CDR3 bases are TGCGCCAGCAGCAACAGGGGGGCGAACACTGAAGCTTTCTTT.

This clone occurred once. The chain carries TRBV27 and TRBJ1-1; no definite D call. CDR1 and CDR2 (germline): MNHEY, SMNVEV (reference sequence). The CDR3 sequence is 13 residues long. The ends were cut back, 6 bases at V and 4 bases at J, with 12 bases in the middle. The CDR3: CASRELLFTEAFF. The CDR3 coding sequence is TGTGCCAGCAGAGAGCTCCTCTTCACTGAAGCTTTCTTT.

This clone has a single count. V gene TRBV7-9 combines with J gene TRBJ1-2, with D tentatively TRBD1 (6 bases). The CDR3 runs 15 residues. V gave up 3 bases and J gave up 5 bases, with 16 bases separating them. Germline values: CDR1 SEHNR, CDR2 FQNEAQ (reference sequence). The CDR3 reads CASSLGGIQTYGYTF. CDR3 in DNA: TGTGCCAGCAGCTTGGGGGGCATTCAAACTTATGGCTACACCTTC.

The rearrangement joins TRBV11-2 to TRBJ2-1, with 13 nucleotides matching TRBD2. The CDR3 length is 19 residues. Germline assignment: CDR1 SGHAT and CDR2 FQNNGV. The V segment lost 5 bases and the J segment 8 bases; nucleotides outside the gene matches: 18. CDR3 protein: CASSLSGTSGITPGDEQFF. CDR3 DNA sequence: TGTGCCAGCAGCCTCTCCGGGACTAGCGGGATCACGCCTGGCGATGAGCAGTTCTTC.

On this clone itself: Germline and junction disagree at one end, which may indicate a read error. The chain employs TRBV5-4 and TRBJ2-1; TRBD2 aligns across 7 bases. Looked up from germline, CDR1 is SGHNT and CDR2 is YYREEE (reference sequence). CDR3 size: 15 residues. CDR3 DNA sequence: TGTGCCAGCACCCGGGTGGGGACTACCTATAATGAGCAGTTCTTC. Its translation: CASTRVGTTYNEQFF.